Below, one T cell receptor beta chain is given with its context. The data are from a study of PD-L1 blockade in urothelial cancer. As for the study in general: Prior regimens of chemotherapy numbered 0 to 3 per patient.

Assay used: immunoSEQ multiplex PCR; TCRdb lists only in-frame clones, some missing. The sample has around 70,000 clones, less than 90% seen once; the top ten hold 4% to 5%. The receptor comes from a man between 65 and 80 years old with urothelial cancer. The input for sequencing was PBMCs, taken around atezolizumab (anti-PD-L1) treatment.

CDR3 nucleotides: TGTGCCAGCCGTAGTAGCGGAATCACAGATACGCAGTATTTT. This gives the protein CASRSSGITDTQYF. V gene TRBV13 combines with J gene TRBJ2-3; D might be TRBD2 (6 bases). The CDR3 has 14 residues. V lost 8 bases to trimming and J lost 2 bases, with 14 bases between them. Germline V gives CDR1 PRHDT, CDR2 FYEKMQ (reference sequence).